This TCR beta chain was found in a study of identical twins (dated by TCRdb to 2015 to 2016). As for the study more broadly: To test whether fetal clonotypes persist, this study deep-sequenced TCR alpha and beta repertoires from monozygotic twins, from unrelated adults of various ages, and from cord blood. Replicate twin experiments were performed at different times using different library preparation protocols to rule out contamination. Paper-wide results and their limitations: In beta out-of-frame sequences, excess twin sharing was weaker, because having fewer shared sequences lowered the signal-to-noise ratio. Because the same donors could not be followed over many years, conclusions were based on cross-sectional statistical analysis. Compared with coincidental sharing between unrelated individuals, an excess of low generation-probability sequences was observed among out-of-frame TCR alpha sequences shared between twins. Invariant T cells such as MAIT and iNKT could partly confound zero-insertion analyses, though diverse VJ usage argued against this for most clonotypes. Out-of-frame TCR alpha sharing in monozygotic twins was systematically underestimated by recombination models, whereas sharing between unrelated individuals was in agreement with the recombination models. Abundant cord blood beta clonotypes carried fewer insertions; young adult naive repertoires showed a weaker similar trend, while memory repertoires showed none.

The method behind the library was 5' RACE. The sequencing machine was an Illumina HiSeq 2000. A universal primer binding site was added through template switching, and the final cDNA carried a unique molecular identifier so that TCR cDNA molecules could be counted accurately. First-strand cDNA for TCR alpha and beta chains was synthesized from specific primers in the conserved constant-segment region. To control for contamination, every cDNA library carried two barcodes: a SMART-Mk sample barcode plus Illumina barcodes. TruSeq adapter sequences along with Illumina sample barcodes were introduced in two successive PCR steps. TCR alpha and beta cDNA libraries were sequenced on the Illumina HiSeq platform with custom primers. Processing in the source paper ran as follows. Unique molecular identifiers were extracted from raw reads with MiGEC, and CDR3 positions were determined with MiXCR. Recombination models were inferred per individual with the repgenHMM and IGoR tools using an EM algorithm. Shared clonotype analysis was performed with the tcR package in R, normalizing sharing by the product of cloneset sizes. To study raw recombination free of thymic and clonal selection effects, out-of-frame nonproductive sequences were analyzed. TCRdb trimmed the raw reads at Q25, called clones with MiXCR and kept productive beta chains. Merged by CDR3 protein, the rows form single entries marked with the most common genes and DNA. The V and J calls follow TCRdb's processing rather than the paper's. The sample yields some 1,600,000 distinct CDR3 sequences; around a third were counted once. The top ten clones comprise about 0.25% of the sample.

Taken from the germline V gene, the CDR1 and CDR2 loops are WSHSY and SAAADI. From cysteine to phenylalanine, the CDR3 is 19 amino acids long. This clonotype showed up just a few times. The antigen it recognizes is unknown. The DNA is left out, because the CDR3 cannot be placed on it with certainty; the CDR3 is given as TCRdb lists it. All donors were healthy Caucasians. This chain is built from TRBV10-2 and TRBJ2-3; the table gives TRBD2 as D, unverified against the DNA. The sequenced material came from cord blood. The clonotype was recovered from a newborn girl in good health. The CDR3 corresponds to CAAFGAGTSGRVLTDTQYF.